This T cell receptor beta chain was observed in a study of blood T cell repertoires in COVID-19. At the level of the study: Samples taken during acute and convalescent COVID-19 were collected in the United States, Italy and Spain. T cells, B-cell-depleted T cells, or PBMCs provided the cDNA or gDNA that served as material.

Per the authors' pipeline: Estimates of nucleated cell counts were drawn from the amplification of reference gene primers. Assay: immunoSEQ multiplex PCR; the TCRdb copy retains only in-frame clones and omits some. That table is the source of V, J and clone size, and D and trimming were worked out from the DNA. The table records approximately 400,000 clones, roughly 88% of them present only once. V was clipped by 7 bases and J by 0 bases; unmatched bases: 3. This CDR3 region has 14 residues. Germline V gene lookup returns CDR1 MNHEY and CDR2 SVGAGI. The origin of this receptor is a woman aged 50 to 65 with COVID-19, enrolled during active disease. The chain carries TRBV6-5 and TRBJ1-1; 9 nucleotides line up with TRBD1. The sample comprised peripheral blood. The CDR3 coding sequence is TGTGCCAGCAAGACAGGGGGATTGAACACTGAAGCTTTCTTT. It specifies CASKTGGLNTEAFF.